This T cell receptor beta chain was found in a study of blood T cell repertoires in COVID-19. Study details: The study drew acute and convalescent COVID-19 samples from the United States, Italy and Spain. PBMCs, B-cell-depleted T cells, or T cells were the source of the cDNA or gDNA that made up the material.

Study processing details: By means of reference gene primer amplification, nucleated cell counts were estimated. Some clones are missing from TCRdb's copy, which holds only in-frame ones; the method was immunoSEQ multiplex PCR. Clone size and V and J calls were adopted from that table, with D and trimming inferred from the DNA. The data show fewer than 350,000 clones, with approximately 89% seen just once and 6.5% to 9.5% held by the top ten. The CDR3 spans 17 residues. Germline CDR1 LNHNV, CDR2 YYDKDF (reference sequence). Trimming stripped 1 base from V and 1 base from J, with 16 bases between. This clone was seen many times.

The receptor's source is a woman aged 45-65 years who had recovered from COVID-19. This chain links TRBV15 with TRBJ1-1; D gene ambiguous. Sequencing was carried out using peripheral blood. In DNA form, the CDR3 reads TGTGCCACCAGCAGAGGGGCGCGACTACGACAGAACACTGAAGCTTTCTTT. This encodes CATSRGARLRQNTEAFF.